Listed here is a single T cell receptor (beta chain). Its specificity is not known. Template switching with 5'RACE generated the TCR cDNA and added a universal primer site and UMIs. TCRdb used MiXCR to reprocess the 5' RACE reads, holding one entry per CDR3 protein. The sample gives 610,000 or so distinct CDR3 sequences, about 12% of which show up once; more than 12% is in the top ten. Germline CDR1 reads SGHTA; CDR2 reads FQGNSA. The CDR3 has 15 amino acids. V gave up 0 bases and J gave up 5 bases, with 11 bases separating them. The source of the sample is a study of T cells after yellow fever vaccination. General observations from the study: The booster response re-showed most primary clones: over 95% CD4, around 87% CD8.

The genes are TRBV7-2 and TRBJ2-4, with D possibly called TRBD1 or TRBD2 (5 bases each). The clonotype comes from a man aged 25 to 40 who received the YFV17D yellow fever vaccine. The sample here was PBMCs, taken on the day of the yellow fever booster vaccination. CDR3 DNA: TGTGCCAGCAGCTTAGCACGGGACCCTGAAAACATTCAGTACTTC. The encoded protein is CASSLARDPENIQYF.